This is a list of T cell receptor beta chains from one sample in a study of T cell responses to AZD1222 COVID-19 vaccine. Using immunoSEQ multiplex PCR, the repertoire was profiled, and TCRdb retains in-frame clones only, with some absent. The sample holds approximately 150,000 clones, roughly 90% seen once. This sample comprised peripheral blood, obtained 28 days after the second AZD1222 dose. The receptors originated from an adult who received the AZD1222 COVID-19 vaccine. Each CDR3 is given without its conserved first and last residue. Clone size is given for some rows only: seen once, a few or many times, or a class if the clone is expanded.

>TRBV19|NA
ASRQWGQGTDTQY
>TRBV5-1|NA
ASSRFREYSNQPQH
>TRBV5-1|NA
ASRQGAEEKLF
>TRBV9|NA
ASSTPDGLAAYNEQF
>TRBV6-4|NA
ASRDGINTGELF
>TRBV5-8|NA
ASSWGEEETQY
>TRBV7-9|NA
ASSLGHQGALGNTIY
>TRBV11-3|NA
ASSLVGTVNTEAF
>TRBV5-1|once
ASSLGTDIYGYT
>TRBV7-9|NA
ASRDSGNTIY
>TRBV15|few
ATSRDRGTGLEQY
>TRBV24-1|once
ATSDSGTSEGGSYNEQF
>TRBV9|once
ASSVAGGLAGANGEQF
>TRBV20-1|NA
SASGTGPWETQY
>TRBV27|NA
ASSLIYKGGNTEAF
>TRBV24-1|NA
ATSAGDNPQPQH
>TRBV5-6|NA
ASSLRTGAYTGELF
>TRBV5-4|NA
ASSPSGQGLHEQF
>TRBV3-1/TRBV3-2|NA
ASSGTSGIVNTGELF
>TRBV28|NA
ASTPAGGAQGAF
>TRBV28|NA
ASSLGTSGRPTDTQY
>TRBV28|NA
ASSRGLALGASYEQY
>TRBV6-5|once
ASRSNTEAF
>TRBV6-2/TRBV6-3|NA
ASSYWGNEQF
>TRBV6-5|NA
ASREGGSPDTQY
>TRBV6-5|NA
ASSYSRLNQPQH
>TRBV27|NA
ASSSFSHGYYREQY
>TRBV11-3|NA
ASAQTGIQETQY
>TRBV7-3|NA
ASSLRVSLGDYNEQF
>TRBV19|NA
ASSTCCTEAF
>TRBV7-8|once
ASSLGLAGDNEQF
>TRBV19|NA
ASSIRGEPRGYT
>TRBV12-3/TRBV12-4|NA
ASSIRTDGELF
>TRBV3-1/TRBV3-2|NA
ASSQGAGNTIY
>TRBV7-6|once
ASSPGTVANYGYT
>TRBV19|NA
ASSARDSSGDEQF
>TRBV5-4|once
ASSPGLAATDTQY
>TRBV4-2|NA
ASSQDAIIFTSGSYEQY
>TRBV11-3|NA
ASSQVGGSSYNEQF
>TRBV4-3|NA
ASSQLSVGVNTEAF
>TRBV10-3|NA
AINSGPSYNEQF
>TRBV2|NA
ASRPDIYEQY
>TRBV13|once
ASSLGQATSSYGYT
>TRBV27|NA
ASSLRLAGSSSYEQY
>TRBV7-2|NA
ASSPRLWGANVLT
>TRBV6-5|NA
ASNSGANVLT
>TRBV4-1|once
ASSTEEARGRTSTDTQY
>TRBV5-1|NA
ASSLVLQGGTEAF
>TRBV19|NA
ASNPQDREVEQPQH